These 5 T cell receptor beta chains share one sample of origin, sequenced in a study of T cells in Graves' hyperthyroidism and ophthalmopathy. What was amplified from RNA transcripts were TCR beta CDR3 regions. With the HTBI primer set, the TCR CDR3 went through a first round of RT-PCR. From the multiplex PCR reads, TCRdb called clonotypes with MiXCR, one entry per CDR3 protein. This repertoire shows some 580,000 distinct CDR3 sequences, roughly 15% found once; its top ten account for 3% to 4%. Sequencing input: blood. Receptors originate from a woman between 40 and 55 years old with Graves' ophthalmopathy.

The table lists this clonotype with many counts. The V and J genes are TRBV12-3 or TRBV12-4 and TRBJ1-4; D may be TRBD1 (6 bases). This CDR3 spans 13 amino acids. The V gene lost 6 bases and the J gene lost 7 bases, with 12 bases spanning the gap. The CDR3 region is CASSPTGGEKLFF. The DNA of the CDR3 is TGTGCCAGCAGCCCGACAGGTGGTGAAAAACTGTTTTTT.

This clonotype was detected ten times or more. The V and J genes are TRBV2 and TRBJ1-2; D remains unclear. Trimming took 3 bases from V and 5 from J, leaving 13 bases between them. There are 14 residues in the CDR3. The germline CDR1 and CDR2 sequences are SNHLY and FYNNEI. The CDR3 spells CASSDGLLEYGYTF. As DNA, the CDR3 is TGTGCCAGCAGTGACGGCCTCTTGGAATATGGCTACACCTTC. Based on the CDR3 plus reference TRBV2 and TRBJ1-2, the full variable domain is EPEVTQTPSHQVTQMGQEVILRCVPISNHLYFYWYRQILGQKVEFLVSFYNNEISEKSEIFDDQFSVERPDGSNFTLKIRSTKLEDSAMYFCASSDGLLEYGYTFGSGTRLTVV.

The sample holds one count of this clonotype. The chain recombines TRBV20-1 with TRBJ1-1; D perhaps matches TRBD1 (5 bases). This CDR3 comprises 14 residues. V was pared by 0 bases and J by 4 bases, with 12 bases between. From germline, CDR1 is DFQATT and CDR2 SNEGSKA (reference sequence). The CDR3 region is CSARDSGVGTEAFF. CDR3 DNA sequence: TGCAGTGCTAGAGATTCGGGGGTTGGCACTGAAGCTTTCTTT.

This clonotype was found many times. The CDR3 sequence is CSAILGGEAFF. CDR3 sequence (DNA): TGCAGTGCTATACTCGGGGGGGAAGCTTTCTTT. The chain links TRBV20-1 to TRBJ1-1; D is possibly TRBD1 (5 bases). Per germline, CDR1 DFQATT and CDR2 SNEGSKA (reference sequence). The CDR3 runs 11 residues. Trimming stripped 4 bases from V and 8 bases from J, with 11 bases between.

V usage is TRBV5-1 and J usage is TRBJ2-5; 8 positions match TRBD1. The V gene end was trimmed by 4 bases and the J gene end by 4 bases; junction bases not matched to a gene: 18. Germline CDR1 SGHRS, CDR2 YFSETQ. The CDR3 runs 18 residues. The CDR3 here is CASSANRITGGSRETQYF. The CDR3 DNA is TGCGCCAGCAGCGCCAACCGTATTACAGGGGGGAGCAGAGAGACCCAGTACTTC.